This TCR beta chain was retrieved from a study of Tregs in tolerant kidney transplant recipients. Study results and caveats: Expanding Tregs on activated donor B cells appeared to best identify donor-specific TCRbeta clones. The small number of patients limits these findings pending further validation.

Measured with immunoSEQ multiplex PCR; TCRdb has only the in-frame clones, and not every one. The data show about 240,000 clones, with around 81% seen just once and around 0.61% held by the top ten. V was pared by 3 bases and J by 3 bases, with 12 bases between. The CDR3 loop spans 14 amino acids. Per germline, CDR1 MGHDK and CDR2 SYGVNS. As regards this clone: Its cognate antigen is unknown. Additional DNA sequences in this sample encode the identical CDR3.

Unstimulated Tregs (CD4+CD25+CD127-) and CD4+CD25- non-Tregs were sorted from PBMCs. The source is a human donor in good health. Specimen: CD4+ T cells from blood. V gene TRBV25-1 combines with J gene TRBJ2-7, with D perhaps matching TRBD1 (5 bases). The CDR3 DNA reads as TGTGCCAGCAGTGAGTCGGCAGGGCACTACGAGCAGTACTTC. This codes for CASSESAGHYEQYF.